Below, 6 T cell receptor beta chains from the same sample are listed, as sequenced in a study of CXCR3-negative and CXCR3-positive naive CD8 T cells. Libraries were UMI-labeled 5' RACE TRB cDNA. TCRdb re-called the 5' RACE reads; every CDR3 protein appears as one record, without DNA. The sample table sets out approximately 100,000 distinct CDR3 sequences. Sample: naive CXCR3- CD8+ T cells from blood. Described subset: CD45RO-CCR7+CD27+CD95- naive CD8+ T cells lacking CXCR3 (TNR3-). These receptors originate from a human donor in good health. Some clones in this sample may be carry-over from other donors' samples.

This chain links TRBV15 with TRBJ2-1; the TCRdb D gene call, TRBD1, has no DNA to confirm it. CDR3 length equals 14 residues. The germline V gene encodes CDR1 LNHNV and CDR2 YYDKDF (reference sequence). CDR3 loop: CATSAGRGPNEQFF.

The rearrangement links TRBV7-9 to TRBJ2-7; the D call from TCRdb, TRBD2, cannot be confirmed without DNA. CDR1 is SEHNR, CDR2 FQNEAQ, per germline (reference sequence). This CDR3 spans 12 amino acids. CDR3 amino acids: CASAAGTYEQYF.

The chain recombines TRBV28 with TRBJ2-1; no DNA is available, so the TRBD2 call from TCRdb remains unchecked. The CDR3 runs to 17 residues. CDR1 MDHEN and CDR2 SYDVKM come from the germline V gene. CDR3 residues: CASSSGLAGAGYNEQFF.

This chain links TRBV3-1 with TRBJ2-1. Germline loops: CDR1 LGHDT, CDR2 YNNKEL (reference sequence). This CDR3 has 16 residues. CDR3 region: CASSQVPPRWGNEQFF.

The chain uses TRBV27 and TRBJ2-7; checking the TCRdb D call of TRBD1 is not possible without DNA. Per germline, CDR1 MNHEY and CDR2 SMNVEV (reference sequence). This CDR3 region has 17 residues. Here the CDR3 reads CASSPPGFLQGQNEQYF.

V and J are TRBV10-3 and TRBJ2-5; the D call from TCRdb, TRBD1, cannot be confirmed without DNA. Germline-derived CDR1 and CDR2 are ENHRY and SYGVKD. This CDR3 comprises 13 residues. The CDR3 reads CAISSGTGETQYF.